The 18 T cell receptor beta chains below all came from one sample that was sequenced in a study of blood T cell repertoires in COVID-19. Only in-frame clones appear in the TCRdb table, and some are missing; sequencing was by immunoSEQ multiplex PCR. The sample consists of some 71,000 clones, over 65% of them appearing once. Sequenced material: peripheral blood. These receptors were obtained from a woman in her 70s with acute or convalescent COVID-19.

The chain employs TRBV5-4 and TRBJ1-6; 9 nucleotides agree with TRBD1. Germline assignment: CDR1 SGHNT and CDR2 YYREEE (reference sequence). The CDR3 has 17 amino acids. Trimming removed 4 bases from V and 7 bases from J; junction bases left unmatched: 12. The CDR3: CASSLQTGGTKNSPLHF. For the CDR3, the DNA is TGTGCCAGCAGCCTACAGACAGGGGGAACGAAGAATTCACCCCTCCACTTT.

The chain combines TRBV28 with TRBJ1-2, with 7 positions matching TRBD1. This CDR3 is built from 13 residues. CDR1 is MDHEN and CDR2 is SYDVKM in the germline V gene. V was pared by 6 bases and J by 4 bases, with 5 bases of the junction left unmatched. CDR3 region: CASRVQGIYGYTF. DNA of the CDR3: TGTGCCAGCAGAGTACAGGGGATCTATGGCTACACCTTC.

The chain recombines TRBV30 with TRBJ1-5; D not certain. V dropped 4 bases and J dropped 2 bases, with 12 bases sitting between them. Looked up from germline, CDR1 is GTSNPN and CDR2 is SVGIG (reference sequence). The CDR3 is 14 amino acids. The CDR3 DNA is TGTGCCTGGAAGTCACAGACCGGCAATCAGCCCCAGCATTTT. This gives the protein CAWKSQTGNQPQHF.

Notes on this clone: The same CDR3 arises from other DNA sequences in this sample as well. The chain links TRBV5-1 to TRBJ2-3; 11 bases fit TRBD2. Per germline, CDR1 SGHRS and CDR2 YFSETQ. With 0 bases clipped from V and 3 bases from J, the junction kept 3 bases outside the gene matches. The CDR3 has 16 amino acids. CDR3 protein: CASSLALAGETDTQYF. CDR3 nucleotide sequence: TGCGCCAGCAGCTTGGCACTAGCGGGAGAAACAGATACGCAGTATTTT.

This clone was seen a handful of times. This chain connects TRBV9 to TRBJ1-2, with 9 bases fitting TRBD1. The germline gives CDR1 SGDLS, CDR2 YYNGEE. The CDR3 sequence is 13 residues long. V lost 6 bases and J lost 7; bases outside the gene matches: 7. CDR3 in amino acids: CASNAQGAGGYTF. The CDR3 region has the DNA TGTGCCAGCAACGCACAGGGGGCGGGTGGCTACACCTTC. Complete variable domain (other parts from reference TRBV9 and TRBJ1-2): DSGVTQTPKHLITATGQRVTLRCSPRSGDLSVYWYQQSLDQGLQFLIQYYNGEERAKGNILERFSAQQFPDLHSELNLSSLELGDSALYFCASNAQGAGGYTFGSGTRLTVV.

The chain combines TRBV5-1 with TRBJ1-1, with D unclear. V lost 0 bases and J 2 bases, leaving 11 bases between the germline ends. The CDR3 covers 15 residues. CDR1 is SGHRS, CDR2 YFSETQ, per germline. Written as DNA, the CDR3 is TGCGCCAGCAGCTTGGTGCCCGGAGGTAACACTGAAGCTTTCTTT. Amino acids: CASSLVPGGNTEAFF.

This clone has at least ten counts. The chain couples TRBV4-1 to TRBJ2-1, with TRBD2 identical over 9 bases. Losses at the gene ends were 4 bases for V and 7 bases for J; bases not matched to a gene: 20. The germline V gene has CDR1 MGHRA and CDR2 YSYEKL. This CDR3 contains 19 residues. The chain's CDR3 is CASSLLADPSSAGGNEQFF. For the CDR3, the DNA is TGCGCCAGCAGCCTCCTTGCAGACCCCTCGTCGGCGGGGGGGAATGAGCAGTTCTTC.

In its sample, this clone was seen a few times. The chain recombines TRBV12-3 or TRBV12-4 with TRBJ2-6, with D unresolved. V lost 7 bases and J lost 0, with 4 bases in between. The CDR3 sequence is 13 residues long. The CDR3 here is CASTISGANVLTF. CDR3 DNA sequence: TGTGCCAGCACTATCTCTGGGGCCAACGTCCTGACTTTC.

This sequence joins TRBV19 and TRBJ2-7; 7 bases match TRBD1. Per the germline V gene, CDR1 is LNHDA and CDR2 is SQIVND (reference sequence). The CDR3 totals 15 residues. The V gene end was trimmed by 4 bases and the J gene end by 4 bases; junction bases not matched to a gene: 10. CDR3 DNA: TGTGCCAGTAGTAGGATGCTGGGACAGCCTTACGAGCAGTACTTC. Residues: CASSRMLGQPYEQYF.

The genes are TRBV5-1 and TRBJ2-7; 10 bases line up with TRBD1. The germline gives CDR1 SGHRS, CDR2 YFSETQ. The CDR3 spans 15 residues. V lost 3 bases to trimming and J lost 5 bases; unmatched junction nucleotides: 8. DNA of the CDR3: TGCGCCAGCAGCTCACAGACAGGGGGCTGGGACGAGCAGTACTTC. Protein sequence: CASSSQTGGWDEQYF.

The chain couples TRBV19 to TRBJ2-3, with 8 bases fitting TRBD1. The trim removed 0 bases at V and 4 bases at J, leaving 3 bases unmatched. Germline V lookup: CDR1 LNHDA, CDR2 SQIVND (reference sequence). The CDR3 covers 15 residues. The CDR3 loop is CASSIEQGGSDTQYF. The CDR3 region has the DNA TGTGCCAGTAGTATAGAACAGGGGGGCTCAGATACGCAGTATTTT.

V is TRBV27 and J is TRBJ2-5; no definite D call. V was cut by 6 bases and J by 0 bases, with 11 bases left in between. The CDR3 extends over 14 amino acids. Looked up from germline, CDR1 is MNHEY and CDR2 is SMNVEV (reference sequence). CDR3 sequence: CASSLLSHQETQYF. In DNA, the CDR3 is TGTGCCAGCAGCCTTTTATCCCACCAAGAGACCCAGTACTTC.

The rearrangement links TRBV28 to TRBJ1-5, with 7 bases aligning to TRBD1. The germline V gene encodes CDR1 MDHEN and CDR2 SYDVKM. V was pared by 8 bases and J by 5 bases, with 9 bases of the junction left unmatched. The CDR3 consists of 14 residues. The CDR3 loop reads CASHFGQDYQPQHF. CDR3 DNA sequence: TGTGCCAGCCATTTCGGACAGGATTATCAGCCCCAGCATTTT.

The chain carries TRBV23-1 and TRBJ2-4; the D is unclear. TRBV23-1 is identified as an open reading frame with a role that is uncertain. The V end was cut by 7 bases, the J end by 1 base, with 17 bases between. The CDR3 length is 16 residues. The CDR3 protein is CASTRLKLLAKNIQYF. The CDR3 DNA reads TGCGCCAGCACCCGCCTCAAACTCCTTGCCAAAAACATTCAGTACTTC.

The sample holds a few counts of this clone. The chain joins TRBV30 to TRBJ2-1; D gene unclear. The ends were cut back, 3 bases at V and 0 bases at J, with 15 bases in the middle. This CDR3 contains 16 residues. The V gene's germline CDR1 is GTSNPN and CDR2 SVGIG (reference sequence). This CDR3 is CAWRTYRSASYNEQFF. CDR3 nucleotides: TGTGCCTGGAGGACCTACCGGAGCGCCTCCTACAATGAGCAGTTCTTC. Full variable domain (missing parts from reference TRBV30 and TRBJ2-1): SQTIHQWPATLVQPVGSPLSLECTVEGTSNPNLYWYRQAAGRGLQLLFYSVGIGQISSEVPQNLSASRPQDRQFILSSKKLLLSDSGFYLCAWRTYRSASYNEQFFGPGTRLTVL.

J is TRBJ2-7 and V is TRBV20-1; 13 positions agree with TRBD2. Germline CDR1 DFQATT, CDR2 SNEGSKA (reference sequence). After removal of 3 bases from V and 2 bases from J, the junction contained 10 bases not matched to a gene. This CDR3 has 17 amino acids. For the CDR3, the DNA is TGCAGTGCTAGTACCGGGACTAGCGGGACCCTGGCCTACGAGCAGTACTTC. It is translated as CSASTGTSGTLAYEQYF.

V gene TRBV15 combines with J gene TRBJ2-3; a possible D gene is TRBD2 (5 bases). The V and J ends lost 8 bases and 4 bases respectively, with 7 bases between them. The CDR3 runs 11 residues. The germline V gene has CDR1 LNHNV and CDR2 YYDKDF (reference sequence). The CDR3 nucleotides are TGTGCCACCGAGAGGGCAGATACGCAGTATTTT. Protein product: CATERADTQYF.

The chain is built from TRBV7-8 and TRBJ1-3, with TRBD1 identical over 12 bases. CDR1 is SGHVS and CDR2 is FQNEAQ in the germline V gene. Unmatched junction bases numbered 2, after V lost 0 bases and J lost 2 bases. This CDR3 region has 17 residues. The DNA of the CDR3 is TGTGCCAGCAGCTTAGCGGGACAGGGGGCGCCTGGAAACACCATATATTTT. Its translation: CASSLAGQGAPGNTIYF.